This entry lists 8 T cell receptor beta chains sequenced from one sample in a study of T-cell reconstitution after alpha-beta-depleted transplantation in children. TCRbeta library preparation incorporated unique molecular identifiers. TCRdb reprocessed the PCR reads via MiXCR and lists one record per CDR3 protein. The sample has about a million distinct CDR3 sequences, roughly 29% seen once; the top ten hold approximately 30%. Specimen: PBMCs, mostly from graft donor cells, collected 360 days after TCRalphabeta/CD19-depleted stem cell transplant. These receptors were obtained from a boy in the first two years of life who had a stem cell transplant for SCID, so the T cells may come from the graft donor.

This clonotype was found many times. One end of the junction is discordant with germline, which a read error may explain. The chain recombines TRBV7-2 with TRBJ1-5; D may be TRBD1 (5 bases). The CDR3 has 13 amino acids. Germline loops: CDR1 SGHTA, CDR2 FQGNSA. CDR3: CASSLGGYQPQHF. Here the CDR3 DNA reads TGCGCCAGCAGCTTGGGGGGGTATCAGCCCCAGCATTTT.

This clonotype has a handful of counts. This chain uses TRBV6-1 with TRBJ2-7; D may be TRBD1 (5 bases). Germline-derived CDR1 and CDR2 are MNHNS and SASEGT. Trimming took off 3 bases at V and 8 bases at J, with 14 bases between the two ends. The CDR3 is made up of 13 amino acids. The CDR3 DNA reads TGTGCCAGCAGTGACCCCCCAGGGTACCAGCAGTACTTC. Translation gives CASSDPPGYQQYF.

J is TRBJ1-1 and V is TRBV20-1; D is undetermined. Germline loops: CDR1 DFQATT, CDR2 SNEGSKA (reference sequence). CDR3 length: 14 residues. Trimming left V 2 bases short and J 1 base short, with 11 bases between. CDR3 region: CSARLQTRNTEAFF. Here the CDR3 DNA reads TGCAGTGCTAGACTTCAGACACGGAACACTGAAGCTTTCTTT.

This clonotype has more than one count but fewer than ten. The V gene is TRBV6-2 or TRBV6-3, the J gene TRBJ2-2; 9 bases are a match to TRBD2. J was trimmed by 6 bases and V by 5 bases; bases with no gene match: 13. Germline CDR1 and CDR2: MNHEY and SVGEGT. CDR3 length equals 17 residues. Here the CDR3 DNA reads TGTGCCAGCAGTCCACCCCGGGCTAGCGGGGTTTCCGGGGAGCTGTTTTTT. Residues: CASSPPRASGVSGELFF.

This clonotype was counted a few times. The rearrangement joins TRBV12-3 or TRBV12-4 to TRBJ2-5; D gene unclear. The CDR3 extends over 13 amino acids. V was cut by 3 bases and J by 3 bases, with 8 bases left in between. CDR3 protein: CASSFRAEETQYF. DNA for the CDR3: TGTGCCAGCAGTTTTCGTGCTGAAGAGACCCAGTACTTC.

This clonotype was counted only a few times. The chain joins TRBV5-5 to TRBJ2-3; 9 bases agree with TRBD1. The CDR3 sequence is 18 residues long. Germline CDR1 and CDR2: SGHKS and YYEKEE (reference sequence). After removal of 1 base from V and 4 bases from J, the junction contained 13 bases not matched to a gene. In nucleotides, the CDR3 is TGTGCCAGCAGCTTGCTCTCCGGGACAGGGAGGATTGCAGATACGCAGTATTTT. Translated, it gives CASSLLSGTGRIADTQYF.

The gene calls are TRBV2 and TRBJ2-2; the match to TRBD1 covers 9 bases. Looked up from germline, CDR1 is SNHLY and CDR2 is FYNNEI. J was trimmed by 0 bases and V by 6 bases; bases with no gene match: 5. The CDR3 has 16 residues. Here the CDR3 DNA reads TGTGCCAGCAGGACAGGGGGATACGCGAACACCGGGGAGCTGTTTTTT. Translating gives CASRTGGYANTGELFF.

This clonotype was seen a handful of times. V usage is TRBV2 and J usage is TRBJ2-7, with TRBD2 matching over 7 bases. The germline V gene has CDR1 SNHLY and CDR2 FYNNEI. The CDR3 extends over 15 amino acids. The V gene end was trimmed by 4 bases and the J gene end by 0 bases; junction bases not matched to a gene: 6. CDR3 sequence: CASSGAGVLSYEQYF. In DNA form, the CDR3 reads TGTGCCAGCAGTGGGGCGGGGGTACTCTCCTACGAGCAGTACTTC.